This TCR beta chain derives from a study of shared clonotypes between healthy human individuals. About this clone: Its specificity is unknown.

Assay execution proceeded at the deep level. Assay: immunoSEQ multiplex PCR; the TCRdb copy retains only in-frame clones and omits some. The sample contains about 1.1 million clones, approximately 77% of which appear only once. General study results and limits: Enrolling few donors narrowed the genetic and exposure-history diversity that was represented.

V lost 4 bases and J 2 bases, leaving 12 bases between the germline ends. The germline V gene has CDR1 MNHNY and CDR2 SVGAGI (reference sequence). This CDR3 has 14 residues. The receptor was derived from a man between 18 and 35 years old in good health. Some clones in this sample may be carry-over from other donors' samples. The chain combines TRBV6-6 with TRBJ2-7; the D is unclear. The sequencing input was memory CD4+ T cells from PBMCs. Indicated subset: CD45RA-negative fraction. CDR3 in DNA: TGTGCCAGCAGTTTTCGGTTACCTACCTACGAGCAGTACTTC. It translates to CASSFRLPTYEQYF.